This is a list of T cell receptor beta chains from one sample in a study of blood T cells in healthy people across ages. One entry per CDR3 protein results from TCRdb running MiXCR on the 5' RACE reads. The sample yields 540,000 or so distinct CDR3 sequences, 27% seen once. The specimen sequenced was blood. The receptors stem from a woman between 65 and 79 years old in good health. The CDR3 runs from the conserved cysteine through the conserved F or W. A D gene is named only where the DNA matches it firmly. Rows may omit the clone size; those that give it use once, few, many or a size class.

>.|TRBJ2-5|.|TRBV6-2/TRBV6-3
TGTGCCAGCAGTCGTCGGGGCGGGCGAGGGGAGACCCAGTACTTC
CASSRRGGRGETQYF
>few|TRBJ2-4|.|TRBV4-2
TGTGCCAGCAGCCAAGGCGGTAGGGGCCTACGAACCCAACTAGCCAAAAACATTCAATACTTC
CASSQGGRGLRTQLAKNIQYF
>few|TRBJ2-3|TRBD2|TRBV5-1
TGCGCCAGCAGAATCGGGACTAGCGGGGTTGTAGATACGCAGTATTTT
CASRIGTSGVVDTQYF
>.|TRBJ1-5|.|TRBV12-3/TRBV12-4
TGTGCCAGCAGCACACAAGGTAGCAATCAGCCCCGGCATTTT
CASSTQGSNQPRHF
>once|TRBJ1-4|.|TRBV4-3
TGCGCCAGCAGCCATTCCAGTACTCCTAATGAAAAACTGTTTTTT
CASSHSSTPNEKLFF
>.|TRBJ2-5|TRBD1|TRBV7-2
TGTGCCAGCAGCATGGGACAGGGGGCGGGGGAGACCCAGTACTTC
CASSMGQGAGETQYF
>many|TRBJ2-5|.|TRBV29-1
TGCAGCGTTGACAGGGCAGGGGAGACCCAGTACTTC
CSVDRAGETQYF
>few|TRBJ1-4|TRBD1|TRBV9
TGTGCCAGCAGCGTATCAGGGGGTAGGGAAAAACTGTTTTTT
CASSVSGGREKLFF
>.|TRBJ2-7|.|TRBV7-9
TGTGCCAGCAGCTTAGCGACGGACGAGCAGTACTTC
CASSLATDEQYF
>few|TRBJ2-3|TRBD1|TRBV10-3
TGTGCCATCAGGGGTCGGACAGGTGGCACAGATACGCAGTATTTT
CAIRGRTGGTDTQYF
>.|TRBJ1-6|.|TRBV20-1
TGCAGTGCCGCTCGATCGGGGGCCTATAATTCACCCCTCCACTTT
CSAARSGAYNSPLHF
>.|TRBJ1-1|.|TRBV5-1
TGCGCCAGCAGCTTGGCTGGGAATAGTGAAGCTTTCTTT
CASSLAGNSEAFF
>.|TRBJ2-5|.|TRBV6-1
TGTGCCAGCGGGGTCGAGACAGGCCAAGAGACCCAGTACTTC
CASGVETGQETQYF
>.|TRBJ2-7|TRBD1|TRBV6-2/TRBV6-3
TGTGCCAGCACCACAGGGGACAGCTCCTACGAGCAGTACTTC
CASTTGDSSYEQYF
>.|TRBJ2-1|.|TRBV20-1
TGCAGTGCTTCCGGACAGTCCAACAATGAGCAGTTCTTC
CSASGQSNNEQFF
>.|TRBJ2-3|.|TRBV20-1
TGCAGTGCTAGACGTTTCATGGAAGATACGCAGTATTTT
CSARRFMEDTQYF
>few|TRBJ1-4|.|TRBV7-2
TGTGCCAGCAGCTTATTGGGACCCATAGGGTCCGGTGAAAAACTGTTTTTT
CASSLLGPIGSGEKLFF
>few|TRBJ1-1|.|TRBV5-5
TGTGCCAGCAGCTTGGAGCCAGGGGTCTCCACTGAAGCTTTCTTT
CASSLEPGVSTEAFF
>few|TRBJ1-1|.|TRBV7-3
TGTGCCAGCAGCCGGTACGGTTCTACAGTTACTGAAGCTTTCTTT
CASSRYGSTVTEAFF
>once|TRBJ2-3|TRBD2|TRBV9
TGTGCCAGCAGCTTGACTAGCGGGGGGGATACGCAGTATTTT
CASSLTSGGDTQYF
>few|TRBJ1-1|.|TRBV3-1
TGTGCCAGCAGCCAAACTGTCGGGGCGAACACTGAAGCTTTCTTT
CASSQTVGANTEAFF
>.|TRBJ1-2|.|TRBV20-1
TGCAGTGCTAGAGATCTGAATCTAGGAGCCGGCTACACCTTC
CSARDLNLGAGYTF
>few|TRBJ1-6|TRBD1|TRBV5-1
TGCGCCAGCAGCACCGGACAGGGGGCAGATTCACCCCTCCACTTT
CASSTGQGADSPLHF
>few|TRBJ1-1|.|TRBV6-5
TGTGCCAGCAGTAAGGACAGCCACCCGAACACTGAAGCTTTCTTT
CASSKDSHPNTEAFF
>.|TRBJ1-2|.|TRBV3-1
TGTGCCAGCAGCCAAGAATTGGTAGGTGAAGGCTACACCTTC
CASSQELVGEGYTF
>.|TRBJ2-2|.|TRBV5-1
TGCGCCAGCAAGGCAAGGGGGGGCACCGGGGAGCTGTTTTTT
CASKARGGTGELFF
>.|TRBJ1-2|TRBD1|TRBV7-2
TGTGCCAGCAGCTCCCAACAGGGGAAGAACTATGGCTACACCTTC
CASSSQQGKNYGYTF
>.|TRBJ1-1|.|TRBV20-1
TGCAGTGCTAGGCTGGAAGCTTTCTTT
CSARLEAFF
>.|TRBJ1-5|TRBD1|TRBV5-1
TGCGCCAGCAACTTGGTCCGCAGGGGGCGCCTGGGCAATCAGCCCCAGCATTTT
CASNLVRRGRLGNQPQHF
>.|TRBJ1-2|TRBD1|TRBV20-1
TGCAGTGCTACTGGACAGGGGGGTAATTATGGCTGCACCTTC
CSATGQGGNYGCTF
>few|TRBJ2-1|TRBD1|TRBV5-1
TGCGCCAGCAGCTTGATTCCGGGACAGGAACATGAGCAGTTCTTC
CASSLIPGQEHEQFF
>few|TRBJ2-1|TRBD1|TRBV7-9
TGTGCCAGCAGCGCGGGACAGGGGGCTAACAATGAGCAGTTCTTC
CASSAGQGANNEQFF
>.|TRBJ2-7|.|TRBV6-1
TGTGCCAGCAGTGCGGTACACCCCTACGAGCAGTACTTC
CASSAVHPYEQYF
>few|TRBJ2-5|TRBD1|TRBV7-7
TGTGCTAGCAGCCGGGACAGGGTTGGGGACCAGTACTTC
CASSRDRVGDQYF
>.|TRBJ1-1|.|TRBV5-1
TGCGCCAGCAGCGGCATCATAGGTCAGAACACTGAAGCTTTCTTT
CASSGIIGQNTEAFF
>few|TRBJ2-7|TRBD2|TRBV20-1
TGCAGTGCTCTGGATCGGGTCGGGACTAGGAGCCACGAGCAGTACTTC
CSALDRVGTRSHEQYF
>many|TRBJ1-2|TRBD1|TRBV7-9
TGTGCCAGCAGCCCGGGACAGCCCTATGGCTACACCTTC
CASSPGQPYGYTF
>few|TRBJ1-2|.|TRBV25-1
TGTGCCAGCAGTGGTCAGTCCCTCTCACGTGGCTACACCTTC
CASSGQSLSRGYTF
>.|TRBJ1-2|TRBD1|TRBV3-1
TGTGCCAGCAGCCTCCTCCGGGACAGCGGTGGCTACACCTTC
CASSLLRDSGGYTF
>.|TRBJ1-1|.|TRBV5-1
TGCGCCAGCAGCTTTTTTTCCCCCGGGGACCCTGAAGCTTTCTTT
CASSFFSPGDPEAFF
>few|TRBJ2-7|TRBD1|TRBV4-3
TGCGCCAGCAGCCAGGTACTTACAGGGGGCGCATTGGGCGAGCAGTACTTC
CASSQVLTGGALGEQYF
>.|TRBJ2-5|TRBD2|TRBV7-2
TGTGCCAGCAGCTTAGCAGCGGGAGGACAAGAGACCCAGTACTTC
CASSLAAGGQETQYF